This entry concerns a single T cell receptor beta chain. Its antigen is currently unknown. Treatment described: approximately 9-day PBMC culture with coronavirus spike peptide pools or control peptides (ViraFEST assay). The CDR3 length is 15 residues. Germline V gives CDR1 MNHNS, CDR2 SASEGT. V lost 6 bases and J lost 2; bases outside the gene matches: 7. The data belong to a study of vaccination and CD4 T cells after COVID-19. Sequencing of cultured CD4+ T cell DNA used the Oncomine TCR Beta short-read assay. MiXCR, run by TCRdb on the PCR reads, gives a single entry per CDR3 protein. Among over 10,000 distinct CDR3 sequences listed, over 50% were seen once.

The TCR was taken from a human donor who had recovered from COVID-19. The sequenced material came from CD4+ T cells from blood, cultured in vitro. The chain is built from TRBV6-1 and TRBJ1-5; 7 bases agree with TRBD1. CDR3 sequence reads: CASSTLGQGNQPQHF. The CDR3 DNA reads TGTGCCAGCAGCACCCTCGGACAGGGCAATCAGCCCCAGCATTTT.